This TCR beta chain emerged from a study of T-cell memory formation after mild COVID-19. Study-level information: Clusters were largely donor specific. Study-wide findings and caveats: Most CD4+ clones that shrank were in CM and EM, while CD8+ ones turned up in EMRA. While clones contracting from day 15 to 85 were balanced between CD4 and CD8, later expanders leaned CD4+. The appearance of some responding clones in pre-infection memory suggested that cross-reactive memory joined.

The table lists this clonotype with a few counts. Its antigen is as yet unknown. From the 5' RACE reads, TCRdb called clonotypes with MiXCR, one entry per CDR3 protein. In the table there are about 400,000 distinct CDR3 sequences, roughly 17% of which are singletons. Trimming took 0 bases from V and 4 from J; bases not matched to a gene: 7. Germline loops: CDR1 SGDLS, CDR2 YYNGEE. This CDR3 comprises 17 residues. This sequence originates from a man in his late teens or twenties who had mild COVID-19 (a few samples of this study predate the infection). Cell type and time point are not known. Material: PBMCs or a T cell subset sorted from them (not recorded which). The chain links TRBV9 to TRBJ2-3; TRBD2 matches 11 bases. In nucleotides, the CDR3 is TGTGCCAGCAGCGTAGGAGGGACTAGCGGTGAAGCAGATACGCAGTATTTT. Amino acids: CASSVGGTSGEADTQYF.